Below, 14 T cell receptor beta chains from the same sample are listed, as sequenced in a study of cytotoxic CD8 clonotypes in ibrutinib-treated CLL. The protocol was immunoSEQ multiplex PCR, while the TCRdb copy is restricted to in-frame clones and leaves out a portion. The repertoire has over 200,000 clones, more than 75% of them found once; the top ten carry roughly an eighth. The sample in question was PBMCs, obtained after 12 months of ibrutinib treatment. These receptors were taken from a human donor with chronic lymphocytic leukemia.

This chain joins TRBV9 and TRBJ2-7; 10 bases are a match to TRBD2. Trimming took 0 bases from V and 5 from J; bases not matched to a gene: 5. This CDR3 contains 15 residues. CDR1 is SGDLS, CDR2 YYNGEE, per germline. CDR3 nucleotide sequence: TGTGCCAGCAGCGTAGGGCCTAGCGGGAGCAACGAGCAGTACTTC. This translates into CASSVGPSGSNEQYF. The full variable domain, in which reference TRBV9 and TRBJ2-7 provide the parts outside the CDR3, is DSGVTQTPKHLITATGQRVTLRCSPRSGDLSVYWYQQSLDQGLQFLIQYYNGEERAKGNILERFSAQQFPDLHSELNLSSLELGDSALYFCASSVGPSGSNEQYFGPGTRLTVT.

The V gene is TRBV10-1, the J gene TRBJ2-7; D is possibly TRBD1 (5 bases). This CDR3 contains 14 residues. Trimming stripped 10 bases from V and 1 base from J, with 17 bases between. The V gene's germline CDR1 is WNHNN and CDR2 SYGVQD (reference sequence). The CDR3 DNA sequence: TGCGCCACGAGTTCGACAGACGGTTCCTACGAGCAGTACTTC. Translation gives CATSSTDGSYEQYF.

The chain has TRBV11-2 and TRBJ2-2; D perhaps matches TRBD1 (6 bases). The germline V gene has CDR1 SGHAT and CDR2 FQNNGV. The CDR3 has 16 residues. V was trimmed by 5 bases and J by 5 bases, leaving 18 bases between them. The CDR3 protein is CASSGRALTGTGELFF. The CDR3 nucleotides are TGTGCCAGCAGCGGAAGAGCCCTTACAGGGACCGGGGAGCTGTTTTTT.

The chain employs TRBV11-2 and TRBJ2-7; 9 bases line up with TRBD1. CDR3 length equals 16 residues. CDR1 and CDR2 from the germline V gene are SGHAT and FQNNGV. J gave up 2 bases and V 6 bases, and 11 bases lay outside the gene matches. Written as DNA, the CDR3 is TGTGCCAGCAGTAGTATAACGGGACAGGGACCCTACGAGCAGTACTTC. This encodes CASSSITGQGPYEQYF.

The chain carries TRBV9 and TRBJ2-1; D gene uncertain. Trimming pared 4 bases from V and 3 bases from J, leaving 17 bases between. CDR1 is SGDLS, CDR2 YYNGEE, per germline. The CDR3 is made up of 16 amino acids. As DNA, the CDR3 is TGTGCCAGCAGCACCGAAAAGTATTCCATCTACAATGAGCAGTTCTTC. This codes for CASSTEKYSIYNEQFF.

The V call is TRBV6-5, the J call TRBJ1-1; 7 bases fit TRBD1. Unmatched junction bases numbered 3, after V lost 7 bases and J lost 4 bases. Looked up from germline, CDR1 is MNHEY and CDR2 is SVGAGI. The CDR3 runs to 12 residues. The CDR3 region is CASTGDSTEAFF. CDR3 DNA sequence: TGTGCCAGCACCGGGGACAGCACTGAAGCTTTCTTT.

V is TRBV18 and J is TRBJ2-3; D unclear. The germline CDR1 and CDR2 sequences are KGHSH and LQKENI. Trimming shortened V by 0 bases and J by 1 base, and 11 bases separated the two germline ends. The CDR3 consists of 16 residues. CDR3 bases: TGTGCCAGCTCACCACCAGGAGCTGGGGGCACAGATACGCAGTATTTT. This sequence encodes CASSPPGAGGTDTQYF.

Only a few counts were recorded for this clone. This chain uses TRBV25-1 with TRBJ1-1; a possible D gene is TRBD1 (6 bases). The CDR3 has 14 amino acids. Looked up from germline, CDR1 is MGHDK and CDR2 is SYGVNS. V was pared by 5 bases and J by 6 bases, with 16 bases between. The CDR3 loop reads CASSPQGTHAEAFF. CDR3 nucleotides: TGTGCCAGCAGTCCCCAGGGGACACACGCTGAAGCTTTCTTT.

The chain carries TRBV5-4 and TRBJ2-7; 7 bases agree with TRBD2. The ends lost 7 bases at V and 3 bases at J; junction bases unmatched: 13. The CDR3 consists of 15 residues. Germline V gene lookup returns CDR1 SGHNT and CDR2 YYREEE (reference sequence). CDR3 bases: TGTGCCAGCGCTAGGGGCGGGAGAGGGAGCTACGAGCAGTACTTC. This codes for CASARGGRGSYEQYF.

The J gene is TRBJ2-1, the V gene TRBV6-5; no clear D gene. The CDR3 is made up of 12 amino acids. With 5 bases removed from V and 9 bases from J, the gap between germline ends came to 11 bases. Germline V gene sequence: CDR1 MNHEY, CDR2 SVGAGI. Here the CDR3 reads CASSALNSEQFF. Here the CDR3 DNA reads TGTGCCAGCAGTGCCCTGAATAGTGAGCAGTTCTTC.

Notes on this clone: One base away lies a much larger clone, so this may be a sequencing read error. CDR3: CASSEGGNTGELFF. For the CDR3, the DNA is TGTGCCAGCAGTGAAGGGGGGAACACCGGGGAGCTGTTTTTT. This chain connects TRBV2 to TRBJ2-2; D is unclear. Trimming shortened V by 1 base and J by 1 base, and 4 bases separated the two germline ends. Germline V gene lookup returns CDR1 SNHLY and CDR2 FYNNEI. The CDR3 covers 14 residues.

The chain joins TRBV29-1 to TRBJ2-2, with 10 bases lining up with TRBD1. The CDR3 covers 15 residues. The J segment lost 2 bases and the V segment lost 4 bases, leaving 4 bases of the junction unmatched. Germline V lookup: CDR1 SQVTM, CDR2 ANQGSEA. The CDR3 spells CSVVLTGGNTGELFF. CDR3 bases: TGCAGCGTTGTATTGACAGGGGGCAACACCGGGGAGCTGTTTTTT.

V usage is TRBV11-2 and J usage is TRBJ1-2, with D perhaps matching TRBD1 (6 bases). The germline CDR1 and CDR2 sequences are SGHAT and FQNNGV. The CDR3 has 19 amino acids. The V and J ends lost 1 base and 4 bases respectively, with 25 bases between them. The CDR3 DNA is TGTGCCAGCAGCTTAGCGTTAGTCGGGACACGGAGGGAAGGCTATGGCTACACCTTC. Its translation is CASSLALVGTRREGYGYTF.

This clone was counted a single time. The rearrangement joins TRBV9 to TRBJ1-6; 9 bases align to TRBD1. The CDR3 consists of 15 residues. Germline trimming cut 0 bases from V and 10 bases from J; bases unmatched to any gene: 5. Germline V gene lookup returns CDR1 SGDLS and CDR2 YYNGEE. DNA of the CDR3: TGTGCCAGCAGCGTAGGAAACAGGGGGCAATCACCCCTCCACTTT. This translates into CASSVGNRGQSPLHF.